This TCR beta chain stems from a study of shared clonotypes between healthy human individuals. Measured with immunoSEQ multiplex PCR; TCRdb has only the in-frame clones, and not every one. The repertoire consists of some 95,000 clones, with around 67% occurring once and the leading ten covering less than 55%. Overall study results and limits: Memory subsets generally showed lower estimated richness than naive subsets.

A few counts support this clone. As yet, its antigen is unknown. V shed 2 bases and J shed 0 bases, with 6 bases lying between them. The CDR3 has 14 residues. CDR1 is SGHDT, CDR2 YYEEEE, per germline. The material sequenced was memory CD8+ T cells sorted from blood. The subset: CD45RO+ cells pooled with CCR7-negative TemRA cells. V gene TRBV5-6 combines with J gene TRBJ1-5; D remains unclear. The sequence was collected from a man aged 25-45 years in good health. The DNA of the CDR3 is TGTGCCAGCAGCTTTAGGTATAGCAATCAGCCCCAGCATTTT. Its translation is CASSFRYSNQPQHF.